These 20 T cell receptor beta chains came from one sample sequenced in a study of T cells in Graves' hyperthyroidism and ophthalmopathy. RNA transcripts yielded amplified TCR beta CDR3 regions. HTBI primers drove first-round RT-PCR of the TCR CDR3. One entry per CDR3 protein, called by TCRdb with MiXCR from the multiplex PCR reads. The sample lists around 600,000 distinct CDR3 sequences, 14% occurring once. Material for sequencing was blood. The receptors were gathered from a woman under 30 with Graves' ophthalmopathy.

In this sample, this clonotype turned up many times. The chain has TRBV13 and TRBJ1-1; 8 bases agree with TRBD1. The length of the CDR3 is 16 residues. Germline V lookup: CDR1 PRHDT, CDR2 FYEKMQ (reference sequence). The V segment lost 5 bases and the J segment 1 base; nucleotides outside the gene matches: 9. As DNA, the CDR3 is TGTGCCAGCAGCCCAGGGCAGGGGGCGCGGAACACTGAAGCTTTCTTT. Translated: CASSPGQGARNTEAFF.

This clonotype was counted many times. The CDR3 coding sequence is TGTGCCAGCAGCTTTGGACCGCCTGGAGAGACCCAGTACTTC. Its translation is CASSFGPPGETQYF. This sequence joins TRBV7-2 and TRBJ2-5; no clear D gene. Germline V gene sequence: CDR1 SGHTA, CDR2 FQGNSA. Trimming cost V 3 bases and J 4 bases, with 12 bases left between them. The CDR3 has 14 amino acids.

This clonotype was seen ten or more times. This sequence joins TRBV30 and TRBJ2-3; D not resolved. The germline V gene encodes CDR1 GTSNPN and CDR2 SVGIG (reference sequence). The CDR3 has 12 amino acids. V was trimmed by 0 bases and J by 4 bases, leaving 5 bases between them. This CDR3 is CAWSVTADTQYF. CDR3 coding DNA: TGTGCCTGGAGTGTAACCGCAGATACGCAGTATTTT.

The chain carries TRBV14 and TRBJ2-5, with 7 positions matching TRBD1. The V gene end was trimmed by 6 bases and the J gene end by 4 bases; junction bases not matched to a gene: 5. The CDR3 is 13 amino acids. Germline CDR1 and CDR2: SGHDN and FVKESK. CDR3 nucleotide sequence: TGTGCCAGCAGGCTGACAGGGTTAGAGACCCAGTACTTC. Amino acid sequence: CASRLTGLETQYF.

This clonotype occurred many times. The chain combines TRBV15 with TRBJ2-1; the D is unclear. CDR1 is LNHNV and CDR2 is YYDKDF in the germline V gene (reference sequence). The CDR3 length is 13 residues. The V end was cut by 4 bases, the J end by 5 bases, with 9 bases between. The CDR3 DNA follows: TGTGCCACCAGCACTCAAAGTAACAATGAGCAGTTCTTC. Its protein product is CATSTQSNNEQFF.

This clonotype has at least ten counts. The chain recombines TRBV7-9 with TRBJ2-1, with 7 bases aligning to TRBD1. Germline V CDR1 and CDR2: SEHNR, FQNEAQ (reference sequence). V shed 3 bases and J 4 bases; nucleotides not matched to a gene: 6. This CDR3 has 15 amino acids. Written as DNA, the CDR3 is TGTGCCAGCAGCTTCCAGACAGGGTTTTACAATGAGCAGTTCTTC. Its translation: CASSFQTGFYNEQFF. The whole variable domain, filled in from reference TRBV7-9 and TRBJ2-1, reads DTGVSQNPRHKITKRGQNVTFRCDPISEHNRLYWYRQTLGQGPEFLTYFQNEAQLEKSRLLSDRFSAERPKGSFSTLEIQRTEQGDSAMYLCASSFQTGFYNEQFFGPGTRLTVL.

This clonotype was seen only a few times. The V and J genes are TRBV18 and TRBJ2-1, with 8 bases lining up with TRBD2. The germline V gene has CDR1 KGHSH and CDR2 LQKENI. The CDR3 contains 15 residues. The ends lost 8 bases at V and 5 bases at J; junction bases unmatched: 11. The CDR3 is CASLQSGSLNNEQFF. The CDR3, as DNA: TGTGCCAGCCTACAAAGCGGGAGTCTTAACAATGAGCAGTTCTTC.

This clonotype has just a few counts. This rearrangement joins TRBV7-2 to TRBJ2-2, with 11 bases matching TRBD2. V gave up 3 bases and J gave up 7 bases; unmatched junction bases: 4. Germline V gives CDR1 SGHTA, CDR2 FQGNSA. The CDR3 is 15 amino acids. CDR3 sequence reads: CASSFSGRAGGELFF. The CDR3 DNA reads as TGTGCCAGCAGCTTTAGCGGGAGGGCCGGCGGGGAGCTGTTTTTT.

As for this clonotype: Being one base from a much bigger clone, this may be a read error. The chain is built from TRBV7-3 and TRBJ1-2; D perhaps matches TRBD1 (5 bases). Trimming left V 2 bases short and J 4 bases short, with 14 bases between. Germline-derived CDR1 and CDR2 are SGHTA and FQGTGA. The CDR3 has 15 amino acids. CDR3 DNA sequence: TGTGCCAGCAGCTTAGCTGGGGGAGTGGGCTATGGCTACACCTTC. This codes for CASSLAGGVGYGYTF. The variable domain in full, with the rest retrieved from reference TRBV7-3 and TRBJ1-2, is GAGVSQTPSNKVTEKGKYVELRCDPISGHTALYWYRQSLGQGPEFLIYFQGTGAADDSGLPNDRFFAVRPEGSVSTLKIQRTERGDSAVYLCASSLAGGVGYGYTFGSGTRLTVV.

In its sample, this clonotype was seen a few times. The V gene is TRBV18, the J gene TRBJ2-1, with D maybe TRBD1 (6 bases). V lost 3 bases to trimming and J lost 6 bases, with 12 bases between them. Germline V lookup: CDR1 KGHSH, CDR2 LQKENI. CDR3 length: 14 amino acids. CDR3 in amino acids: CASSPHRDRNEQFF. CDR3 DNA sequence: TGTGCCAGCTCACCCCACAGGGACCGCAATGAGCAGTTCTTC.

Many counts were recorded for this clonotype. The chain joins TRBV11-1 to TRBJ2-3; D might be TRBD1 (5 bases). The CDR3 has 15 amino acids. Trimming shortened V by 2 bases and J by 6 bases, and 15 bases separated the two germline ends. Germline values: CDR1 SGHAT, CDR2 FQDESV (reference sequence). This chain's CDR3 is CASSLSPTWGDTQYF. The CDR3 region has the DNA TGTGCCAGCAGCTTATCCCCTACCTGGGGCGATACGCAGTATTTT.

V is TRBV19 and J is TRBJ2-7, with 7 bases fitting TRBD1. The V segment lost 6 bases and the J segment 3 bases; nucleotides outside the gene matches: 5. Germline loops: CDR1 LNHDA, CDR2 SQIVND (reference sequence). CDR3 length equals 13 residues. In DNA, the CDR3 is TGTGCCAGTAGCGACAGGGCGAGCTACGAGCAGTACTTC. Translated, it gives CASSDRASYEQYF.

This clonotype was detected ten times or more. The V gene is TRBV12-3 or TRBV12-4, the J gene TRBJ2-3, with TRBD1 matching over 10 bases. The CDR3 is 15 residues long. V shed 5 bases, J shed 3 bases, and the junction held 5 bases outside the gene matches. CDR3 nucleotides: TGTGCCAGCAGTATCGACAGGGGGCGTACAGATACGCAGTATTTT. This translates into CASSIDRGRTDTQYF.

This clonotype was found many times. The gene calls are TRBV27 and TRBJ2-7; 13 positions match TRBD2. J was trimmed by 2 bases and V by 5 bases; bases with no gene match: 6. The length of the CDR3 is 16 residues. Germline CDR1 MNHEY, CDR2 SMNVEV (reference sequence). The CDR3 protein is CASSGAGLAGTYEQYF. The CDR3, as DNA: TGTGCCAGCAGTGGCGCGGGACTAGCGGGGACCTACGAGCAGTACTTC.

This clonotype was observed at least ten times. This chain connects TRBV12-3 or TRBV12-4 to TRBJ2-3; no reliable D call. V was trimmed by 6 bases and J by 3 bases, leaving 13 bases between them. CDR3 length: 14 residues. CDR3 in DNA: TGTGCCAGCAGCATGAGAGCTAGTACAGATACGCAGTATTTT. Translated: CASSMRASTDTQYF.

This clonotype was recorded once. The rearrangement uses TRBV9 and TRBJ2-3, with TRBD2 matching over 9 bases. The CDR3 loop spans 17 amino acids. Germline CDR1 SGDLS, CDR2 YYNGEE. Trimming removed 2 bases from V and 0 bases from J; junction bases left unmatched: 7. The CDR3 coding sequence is TGTGCCAGCAGCGTGGGCGGGGGGGCGGGAAGCACAGATACGCAGTATTTT. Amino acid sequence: CASSVGGGAGSTDTQYF.

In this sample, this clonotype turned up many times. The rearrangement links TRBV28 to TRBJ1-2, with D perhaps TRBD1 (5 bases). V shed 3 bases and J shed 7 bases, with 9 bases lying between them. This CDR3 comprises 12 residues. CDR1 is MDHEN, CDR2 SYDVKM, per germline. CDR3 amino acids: CASSFRGFGYTF. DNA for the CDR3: TGTGCCAGCAGTTTTAGGGGTTTTGGCTACACCTTC.

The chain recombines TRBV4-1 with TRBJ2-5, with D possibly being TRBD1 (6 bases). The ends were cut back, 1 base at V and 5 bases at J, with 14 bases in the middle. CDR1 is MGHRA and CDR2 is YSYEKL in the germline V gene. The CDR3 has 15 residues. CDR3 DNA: TGCGCCAGCAGCCAAGGCAGGGGCGGGCTTGAGACCCAGTACTTC. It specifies CASSQGRGGLETQYF.

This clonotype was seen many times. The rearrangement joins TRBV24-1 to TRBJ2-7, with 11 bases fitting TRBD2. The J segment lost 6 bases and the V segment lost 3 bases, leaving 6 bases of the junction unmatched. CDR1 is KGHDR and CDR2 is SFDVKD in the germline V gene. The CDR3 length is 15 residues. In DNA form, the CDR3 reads TGTGCCACCAGTGATACTACTAGCGGGAGTGGCGAGCAGTACTTC. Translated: CATSDTTSGSGEQYF.

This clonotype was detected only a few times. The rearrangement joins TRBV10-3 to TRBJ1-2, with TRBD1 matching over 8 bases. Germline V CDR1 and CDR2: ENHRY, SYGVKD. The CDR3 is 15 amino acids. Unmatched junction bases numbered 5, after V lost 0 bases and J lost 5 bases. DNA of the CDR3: TGTGCCATCAGTGAGTCGGGCGGACAGGGTTATGGCTACACCTTC. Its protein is CAISESGGQGYGYTF.